One sample yielded the 12 T cell receptor beta chains listed below, sequenced in a study of shared clonotypes between healthy human individuals. The data were produced by immunoSEQ multiplex PCR, yet TCRdb's version contains in-frame clones alone and is incomplete. The sample has roughly 500,000 clones; 79% are singletons. The specimen was PBMCs. The receptors were sampled from a woman between 35 and 50 years old in good health. Some clones in this sample may be carry-over from other donors' samples.

This clone has only one observation. The chain joins TRBV2 to TRBJ2-6; D is undetermined. V gave up 6 bases and J gave up 0 bases, with 6 bases separating them. CDR1 is SNHLY and CDR2 is FYNNEI in the germline V gene. The CDR3 covers 14 residues. DNA for the CDR3: TGTGCCAGCAGATACGGCTCTGGGGCCAACGTCCTGACTTTC. The encoded protein is CASRYGSGANVLTF.

The V call is TRBV4-1, the J call TRBJ2-3, with D perhaps TRBD1 (5 bases). Germline values: CDR1 MGHRA, CDR2 YSYEKL. The CDR3 sequence is 15 residues long. Trimming left V 0 bases short and J 4 bases short, with 11 bases between. DNA of the CDR3: TGCGCCAGCAGCCAAGACACCTTGGGGCCAGATACGCAGTATTTT. It yields the protein CASSQDTLGPDTQYF.

The chain joins TRBV30 to TRBJ2-2; 13 bases align to TRBD2. The V segment lost 5 bases and the J segment 5 bases; nucleotides outside the gene matches: 14. Germline values: CDR1 GTSNPN, CDR2 SVGIG (reference sequence). CDR3 length: 18 residues. The CDR3 nucleotides are TGTGCCTGGGGGTCCGGGACTAGCGGGATTCCGGAAACCGGGGAGCTGTTTTTT. It yields the protein CAWGSGTSGIPETGELFF.

The J gene is TRBJ1-5, the V gene TRBV7-3; D uncertain. The V end was cut by 4 bases, the J end by 0 bases, with 22 bases between. The CDR3 contains 19 residues. Germline CDR1 SGHTA, CDR2 FQGTGA. For the CDR3, the DNA is TGTGCCAGCAGCTCGACGTATCGTGGCAGGACCTCTAGCAATCAGCCCCAGCATTTT. Its translation: CASSSTYRGRTSSNQPQHF.

The chain couples TRBV7-2 to TRBJ2-3, with D unresolved. Germline V gives CDR1 SGHTA, CDR2 FQGNSA. The CDR3 totals 13 residues. V was shortened by 5 bases and J by 10 bases, with 16 bases between the two germline ends. The CDR3 DNA follows: TGTGCCAGCAGCGGAAATAGCAGGAGAGCGCAGTATTTT. Residues: CASSGNSRRAQYF.

The rearrangement joins TRBV30 to TRBJ2-7; 9 positions match TRBD1. The CDR3 covers 13 residues. CDR1 and CDR2 from the germline V gene are GTSNPN and SVGIG (reference sequence). The J segment lost 3 bases and the V segment lost 2 bases, leaving 2 bases of the junction unmatched. CDR3 residues: CAWSRDRVYEQYF. CDR3 in DNA: TGTGCCTGGAGTAGGGACAGGGTCTACGAGCAGTACTTC.

The rearrangement joins TRBV19 to TRBJ1-2, with a weak D call TRBD1 (5 bases). The CDR3 extends over 13 amino acids. V shed 3 bases and J shed 6 bases, with 11 bases lying between them. Germline CDR1 LNHDA, CDR2 SQIVND (reference sequence). In DNA, the CDR3 is TGTGCCAGTAGTATCCCAGGAGGGGATGGCTACACCTTC. Protein: CASSIPGGDGYTF.

The gene calls are TRBV6-6 and TRBJ2-2; D tentatively reads TRBD1 or TRBD2 (5 bases each). From germline, CDR1 is MNHNY and CDR2 SVGAGI (reference sequence). CDR3 length: 15 amino acids. With 4 bases removed from V and 11 bases from J, the gap between germline ends came to 20 bases. The CDR3 coding sequence is TGTGCCAGCAGTTTTTCCCCTGGGGGACCGGGCGAGCTGTTTTTT. Its translation: CASSFSPGGPGELFF.

J is TRBJ1-1 and V is TRBV5-1, with 8 bases aligning to TRBD1. This CDR3 region has 12 residues. V trimming: 5 bases; J trimming: 12 bases; junction bases outside the gene matches: 9. CDR1 and CDR2 from the germline V gene are SGHRS and YFSETQ. The CDR3 bases are TGCGCCAGCAGTCGAGACAGGGGTTTGTCTTTCTTT. Translating gives CASSRDRGLSFF.

The chain links TRBV2 to TRBJ2-2, with D unclear. Germline V gene sequence: CDR1 SNHLY, CDR2 FYNNEI. The V and J ends lost 3 bases and 0 bases respectively, with 5 bases between them. The CDR3 sequence is 14 residues long. CDR3 sequence: CASSERPNTGELFF. DNA of the CDR3: TGTGCCAGCAGTGAGCGGCCGAACACCGGGGAGCTGTTTTTT.

The chain carries TRBV18 and TRBJ2-1; possibly TRBD1 for D (5 bases). V lost 0 bases and J 1 base, leaving 13 bases between the germline ends. This CDR3 is 17 amino acids long. CDR1 KGHSH and CDR2 LQKENI come from the germline V gene. The CDR3 protein is CASSPPTSQGSYNEQFF. CDR3 nucleotide sequence: TGTGCCAGCTCACCACCCACGAGTCAGGGATCCTACAATGAGCAGTTCTTC.

This chain connects TRBV7-9 to TRBJ2-2; 11 nucleotides agree with TRBD2. Germline CDR1 SEHNR, CDR2 FQNEAQ (reference sequence). V lost 8 bases, J lost 6 bases, and 11 bases stayed unmatched. The CDR3 is 16 amino acids. The CDR3 spells CASAAGTSGSSGELFF. CDR3 nucleotides: TGTGCCAGCGCTGCGGGGACTAGCGGAAGTTCCGGGGAGCTGTTTTTT.